The 24 T cell receptor beta chains reported below all come from one sample, sequenced in a study of regulatory T cells in long-lasting Graves disease. To make TCR beta libraries, researchers used iRepertoire HTBI primers and Arm-PCR of CDR3 regions. One entry per CDR3 protein, called by TCRdb with MiXCR from the multiplex PCR reads. The table includes about 220,000 distinct CDR3 sequences, about 17% detected once. As to time point: newly diagnosed GD, antithyroid drugs for less than 3 months. Generation of the TCR library employed RNA extracted from PBMCs. The sample consisted of peripheral blood mononuclear cells (PBMCs), taken at new diagnosis, from a patient treated with antithyroid drugs. The receptors were gathered from a female donor with Graves disease.

The chain couples TRBV2 to TRBJ2-1; 11 bases are a match to TRBD1. The DNA end lines up better with TRBJ2-3; the J call may be wrong. Looked up from germline, CDR1 is SNHLY and CDR2 is FYNNEI. The CDR3 is made up of 14 amino acids. CDR3 amino acids: CASSGTGGPDTQYF. CDR3 DNA sequence: TGTGCCAGCAGTGGGACAGGGGGCCCAGATACGCAGTATTTT.

This clonotype was detected many times. The rearrangement uses TRBV28 and TRBJ2-1; the match to TRBD2 covers 7 bases. Germline values: CDR1 MDHEN, CDR2 SYDVKM. J was trimmed by 9 bases and V by 2 bases; bases with no gene match: 1. The CDR3 sequence is 12 residues long. The CDR3: CASSLGGGEQFF. CDR3 in DNA: TGTGCCAGCAGTTTAGGGGGGGGTGAGCAGTTCTTC. The full variable domain, in which reference TRBV28 and TRBJ2-1 provide the parts outside the CDR3, is DVKVTQSSRYLVKRTGEKVFLECVQDMDHENMFWYRQDPGLGLRLIYFSYDVKMKEKGDIPEGYSVSREKKERFSLILESASTNQTSMYLCASSLGGGEQFFGPGTRLTVL.

This clonotype was counted at least ten times. The chain couples TRBV14 to TRBJ1-2; D might be TRBD1 (5 bases). V shed 0 bases and J shed 6 bases, with 11 bases lying between them. The CDR3 contains 14 residues. In germline, CDR1 is SGHDN, CDR2 FVKESK. CDR3 DNA sequence: TGTGCCAGCAGCCAAGAAGAGGGGTTGGATGGCTACACCTTC. Encoded protein: CASSQEEGLDGYTF.

This clonotype was counted between two and nine times. This chain uses TRBV10-1 with TRBJ2-7; 8 nucleotides align to TRBD2. The ends lost 3 bases at V and 7 bases at J; junction bases unmatched: 8. The germline gives CDR1 WNHNN, CDR2 SYGVQD (reference sequence). The length of the CDR3 is 14 residues. CDR3 sequence (DNA): TGCGCCAGCAGTGACCCAGCGGGAGCGAGAGAGCAGTACTTC. Translation gives CASSDPAGAREQYF.

J is TRBJ2-7 and V is TRBV7-9; unclear D gene. V dropped 5 bases and J dropped 3 bases, with 8 bases sitting between them. The CDR3 covers 12 residues. Germline CDR1 reads SEHNR; CDR2 reads FQNEAQ (reference sequence). CDR3 bases: TGTGCCAGCAGCCGTAATCTCTACGAGCAGTACTTC. Translated, it gives CASSRNLYEQYF.

In its sample, this clonotype was seen many times. V usage is TRBV29-1 and J usage is TRBJ2-1; TRBD2 matches 10 bases. The CDR3 spans 14 residues. The V gene's germline CDR1 is SQVTM and CDR2 ANQGSEA. The J segment lost 7 bases and the V segment lost 5 bases, leaving 8 bases of the junction unmatched. The CDR3 region is CSVLRGLALNEQFF. CDR3 sequence (DNA): TGCAGCGTTCTCAGGGGACTAGCGCTGAATGAGCAGTTCTTC.

In this sample, this clonotype turned up many times. The V and J genes are TRBV7-9 and TRBJ2-7; 9 nucleotides align to TRBD1. This CDR3 region has 16 residues. With 4 bases clipped from V and 3 bases from J, the junction kept 10 bases outside the gene matches. Germline CDR1 reads SEHNR; CDR2 reads FQNEAQ (reference sequence). CDR3 bases: TGTGCCAGCAGCTGCCTCCGGGACAGGGCGCACTACGAGCAGTACTTC. Translation: CASSCLRDRAHYEQYF.

This clonotype has a count of ten or more. The rearrangement uses TRBV19 and TRBJ1-1; D is possibly TRBD1 (6 bases). Germline V gene lookup returns CDR1 LNHDA and CDR2 SQIVND (reference sequence). V lost 5 bases and J lost 6, with 16 bases in between. This CDR3 has 14 residues. The CDR3 DNA follows: TGTGCCAGTAGTTACAGGGCCCTAGGGGCTGAAGCTTTCTTT. Amino acids: CASSYRALGAEAFF.

This clonotype showed up many times. The rearrangement links TRBV20-1 to TRBJ1-2, with unresolved D. V shed 1 base and J shed 4 bases, with 10 bases lying between them. The germline V gene encodes CDR1 DFQATT and CDR2 SNEGSKA (reference sequence). The CDR3 is made up of 13 amino acids. This chain's CDR3 is CSARGAGSYGYTF. CDR3 nucleotide sequence: TGCAGTGCTAGAGGCGCGGGGAGCTATGGCTACACCTTC.

This clonotype showed up just a few times. This chain connects TRBV6-9 to TRBJ2-1; 9 bases fit TRBD2. Per germline, CDR1 MNHGY and CDR2 SVAAGI. The CDR3 runs 16 residues. The V segment lost 3 bases and the J segment 7 bases; nucleotides outside the gene matches: 10. The DNA of the CDR3 is TGTGCCAGCAGTTACACATTAGCGGGAGTAGGTAATGAGCAGTTCTTC. Encoded protein: CASSYTLAGVGNEQFF.

There are many counts of this clonotype. The rearrangement joins TRBV6-5 to TRBJ2-2; D unclear. V gave up 2 bases and J gave up 2 bases, with 0 bases separating them. The CDR3 runs to 12 residues. Germline assignment: CDR1 MNHEY and CDR2 SVGAGI. CDR3 sequence (DNA): TGTGCCAGCAGTTACAACACCGGGGAGCTGTTTTTT. Translated, it gives CASSYNTGELFF.

In regard to this clonotype: A read error may be the cause here, since a much bigger clone is one base away. The V and J genes are TRBV12-3 or TRBV12-4 and TRBJ2-5; D call uncertain. V gave up 10 bases and J gave up 3 bases, with 15 bases separating them. The CDR3 contains 13 residues. CDR3 bases: TGTGCCAACCGGAGAGAACAAAAAGAGACCCAGTACTTC. Amino acid sequence: CANRREQKETQYF.

V and J are TRBV28 and TRBJ1-6, with D maybe TRBD1 (6 bases). Trimming shortened V by 6 bases and J by 8 bases, and 11 bases separated the two germline ends. Germline CDR1 is MDHEN and CDR2 is SYDVKM. This CDR3 has 13 residues. CDR3 sequence reads: CASSSNRDSPLHF. DNA for the CDR3: TGTGCCAGCAGCTCCAACAGGGATTCACCCCTCCACTTT. Complete variable domain (other parts from reference TRBV28 and TRBJ1-6): DVKVTQSSRYLVKRTGEKVFLECVQDMDHENMFWYRQDPGLGLRLIYFSYDVKMKEKGDIPEGYSVSREKKERFSLILESASTNQTSMYLCASSSNRDSPLHFGNGTRLTVT.

The chain uses TRBV11-2 and TRBJ2-3, with D tentatively TRBD1 or TRBD2 (6 bases each). The CDR3 is made up of 15 amino acids. V was cut by 5 bases and J by 2 bases, with 14 bases left in between. The germline CDR1 and CDR2 sequences are SGHAT and FQNNGV. CDR3 region: CASSQRGVNTDTQYF. In DNA form, the CDR3 reads TGTGCCAGCAGCCAGAGGGGGGTGAACACAGATACGCAGTATTTT.

This clonotype has at least ten counts. CDR3 sequence: CAWSPSLNTEAFF. CDR3 in DNA: TGTGCCTGGAGCCCCTCTCTGAACACTGAAGCTTTCTTT. The rearrangement links TRBV30 to TRBJ1-1, with unresolved D. CDR1 and CDR2 (germline): GTSNPN, SVGIG (reference sequence). The CDR3 is made up of 13 amino acids. With 3 bases removed from V and 0 bases from J, the gap between germline ends came to 8 bases. The entire variable domain, with the rest obtained from reference TRBV30 and TRBJ1-1, is as follows: SQTIHQWPATLVQPVGSPLSLECTVEGTSNPNLYWYRQAAGRGLQLLFYSVGIGQISSEVPQNLSASRPQDRQFILSSKKLLLSDSGFYLCAWSPSLNTEAFFGQGTRLTVV.

This clonotype was seen a handful of times. V usage is TRBV3-1 and J usage is TRBJ1-3; D is unresolved. The CDR3 extends over 14 amino acids. CDR1 is LGHDT, CDR2 YNNKEL, per germline (reference sequence). V gave up 2 bases and J gave up 4 bases, with 9 bases separating them. The CDR3 nucleotides read TGTGCCAGCAGCCAACTGGGAGGCGGAAACACCATATATTTT. The encoded protein is CASSQLGGGNTIYF. Filled out from reference TRBV3-1 and TRBJ1-3, the complete variable domain reads DTAVSQTPKYLVTQMGNDKSIKCEQNLGHDTMYWYKQDSKKFLKIMFSYNNKELIINETVPNRFSPKSPDKAHLNLHINSLELGDSAVYFCASSQLGGGNTIYFGEGSWLTVV.

This clonotype occurred many times. The V call is TRBV24-1, the J call TRBJ2-1, with 10 bases aligning to TRBD2. CDR1 is KGHDR and CDR2 is SFDVKD in the germline V gene. The CDR3 contains 15 residues. V dropped 7 bases and J dropped 7; count of bases not matched to a gene: 9. The CDR3 DNA follows: TGTGCCACCAGCCCAGCGGGAGGGCCGGGAAATGAGCAGTTCTTC. It yields the protein CATSPAGGPGNEQFF.

This clonotype was detected many times. The gene calls are TRBV11-2 and TRBJ2-1; TRBD2 aligns across 15 bases. V lost 1 base to trimming and J lost 10 bases; unmatched junction nucleotides: 8. The CDR3 totals 17 residues. Germline CDR1 SGHAT, CDR2 FQNNGV. DNA of the CDR3: TGTGCCAGCAGCTTAGGGCCGGCGGGACTAGCGGGAGGCGAGCAGTTCTTC. This sequence encodes CASSLGPAGLAGGEQFF.

This clonotype showed up many times. Here the CDR3 DNA reads TGTGCCAGCAGCTTATACAGGGGAGAGACCCAGTACTTC. Its translation is CASSLYRGETQYF. This chain connects TRBV11-3 to TRBJ2-5; 7 nucleotides line up with TRBD1. V dropped 2 bases and J dropped 4; count of bases not matched to a gene: 1. CDR1 and CDR2 from the germline V gene are SGHNT and YENEEA. There are 13 residues in the CDR3.

This clonotype was detected ten times or more. This chain uses TRBV28 with TRBJ1-2, with 7 bases that match TRBD1. The CDR3 spans 14 residues. V shed 3 bases, J shed 4 bases, and the junction held 5 bases outside the gene matches. The germline V gene has CDR1 MDHEN and CDR2 SYDVKM. In nucleotides, the CDR3 is TGTGCCAGCAGTTTCTCGGACAGGAGCTATGGCTACACCTTC. Its translation is CASSFSDRSYGYTF.

The table lists this clonotype with a few counts. The J gene is TRBJ2-2, the V gene TRBV5-4, with 10 bases that match TRBD2. From germline, CDR1 is SGHNT and CDR2 YYREEE (reference sequence). The CDR3 sequence is 17 residues long. V gave up 0 bases and J gave up 4 bases; unmatched junction bases: 6. CDR3 nucleotide sequence: TGTGCCAGCAGCTTGGCCCCCCGGACTAGCGGCACCGGGGAGCTGTTTTTT. This sequence encodes CASSLAPRTSGTGELFF.

This clonotype came up a few times. This chain uses TRBV6-1 with TRBJ1-3; D is unresolved. Trimming cost V 2 bases and J 3 bases, with 11 bases left between them. This CDR3 has 15 residues. CDR1 is MNHNS, CDR2 SASEGT, per germline. In DNA form, the CDR3 reads TGTGCCAGCAGTGAAAGGGCAGAATTTGGAAACACCATATATTTT. Translation gives CASSERAEFGNTIYF.

The chain carries TRBV25-1 and TRBJ1-4; unclear D gene. Germline-derived CDR1 and CDR2 are MGHDK and SYGVNS. This CDR3 comprises 12 residues. This chain's CDR3 is CAVGSFNEKLFF. The CDR3 DNA follows: TGTGCTGTCGGGTCATTTAATGAAAAACTGTTTTTT.

This clonotype was seen many times. The V call is TRBV7-3, the J call TRBJ2-1; 10 positions agree with TRBD2. V shed 5 bases, J shed 9 bases, and the junction held 4 bases outside the gene matches. From germline, CDR1 is SGHTA and CDR2 FQGTGA. The CDR3 is 13 residues long. The CDR3 sequence: CASSDSGRGEQFF. For the CDR3, the DNA is TGTGCCAGCAGCGACAGCGGGAGGGGTGAGCAGTTCTTC.